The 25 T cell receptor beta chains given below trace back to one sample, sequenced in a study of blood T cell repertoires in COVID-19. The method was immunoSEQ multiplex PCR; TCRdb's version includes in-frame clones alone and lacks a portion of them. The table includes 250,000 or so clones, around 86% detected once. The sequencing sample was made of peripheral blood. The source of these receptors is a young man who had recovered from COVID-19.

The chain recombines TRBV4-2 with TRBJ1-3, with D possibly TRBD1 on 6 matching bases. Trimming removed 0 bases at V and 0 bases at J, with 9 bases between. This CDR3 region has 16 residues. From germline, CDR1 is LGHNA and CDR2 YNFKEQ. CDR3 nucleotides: TGTGCCAGCAGCCAAGAGGACAGTTTCTCTGGAAACACCATATATTTT. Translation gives CASSQEDSFSGNTIYF.

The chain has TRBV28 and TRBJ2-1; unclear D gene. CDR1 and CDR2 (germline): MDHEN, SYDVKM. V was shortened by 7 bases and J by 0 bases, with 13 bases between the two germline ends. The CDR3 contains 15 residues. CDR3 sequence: CASTLSTSSYNEQFF. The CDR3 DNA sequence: TGTGCCAGCACCTTATCCACGAGCTCCTACAATGAGCAGTTCTTC.

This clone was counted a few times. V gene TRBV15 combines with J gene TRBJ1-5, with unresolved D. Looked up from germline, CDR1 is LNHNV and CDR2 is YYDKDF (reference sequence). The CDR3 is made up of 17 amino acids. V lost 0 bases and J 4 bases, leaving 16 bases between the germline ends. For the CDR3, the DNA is TGTGCCACCAGCAGAGATGTTTCGGGAGTAGTGAATCAGCCCCAGCATTTT. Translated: CATSRDVSGVVNQPQHF.

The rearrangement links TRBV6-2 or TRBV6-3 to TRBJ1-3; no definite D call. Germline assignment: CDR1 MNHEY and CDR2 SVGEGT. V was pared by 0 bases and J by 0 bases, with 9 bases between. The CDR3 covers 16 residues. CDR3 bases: TGTGCCAGCAGTTACTCGGGCGGAGGCTCTGGAAACACCATATATTTT. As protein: CASSYSGGGSGNTIYF.

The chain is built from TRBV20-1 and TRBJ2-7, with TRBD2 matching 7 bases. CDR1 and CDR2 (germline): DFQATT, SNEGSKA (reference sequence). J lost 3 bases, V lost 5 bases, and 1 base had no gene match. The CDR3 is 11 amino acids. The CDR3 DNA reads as TGCAGTGCTTCGGGGGGCTACGAGCAGTACTTC. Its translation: CSASGGYEQYF.

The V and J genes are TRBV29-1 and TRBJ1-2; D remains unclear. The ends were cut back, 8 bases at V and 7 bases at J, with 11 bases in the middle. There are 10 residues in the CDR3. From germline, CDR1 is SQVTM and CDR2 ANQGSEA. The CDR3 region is CSPEPGGYTF. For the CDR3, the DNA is TGCAGCCCTGAACCGGGTGGCTACACCTTC.

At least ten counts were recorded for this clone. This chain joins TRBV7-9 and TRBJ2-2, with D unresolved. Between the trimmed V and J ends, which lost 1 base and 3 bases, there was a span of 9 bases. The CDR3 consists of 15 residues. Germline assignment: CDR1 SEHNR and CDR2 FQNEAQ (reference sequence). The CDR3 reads CASSLVVGYTGELFF. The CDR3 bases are TGTGCCAGCAGCTTAGTAGTCGGTTACACCGGGGAGCTGTTTTTT. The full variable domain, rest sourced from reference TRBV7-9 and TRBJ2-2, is DTGVSQNPRHKITKRGQNVTFRCDPISEHNRLYWYRQTLGQGPEFLTYFQNEAQLEKSRLLSDRFSAERPKGSFSTLEIQRTEQGDSAMYLCASSLVVGYTGELFFGEGSRLTVL.

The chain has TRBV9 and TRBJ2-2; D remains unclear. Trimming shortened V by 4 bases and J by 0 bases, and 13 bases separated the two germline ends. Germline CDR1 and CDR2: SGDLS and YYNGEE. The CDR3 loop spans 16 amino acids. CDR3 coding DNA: TGTGCCAGCAGCTTAAGTACGGTACCGAACACCGGGGAGCTGTTTTTT. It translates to CASSLSTVPNTGELFF.

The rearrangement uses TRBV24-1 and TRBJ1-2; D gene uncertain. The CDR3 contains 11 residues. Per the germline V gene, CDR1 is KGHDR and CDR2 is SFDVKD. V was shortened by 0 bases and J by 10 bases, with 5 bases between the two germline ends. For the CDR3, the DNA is TGTGCCACCAGTGATTTGCGGGTCTACACCTTC. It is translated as CATSDLRVYTF.

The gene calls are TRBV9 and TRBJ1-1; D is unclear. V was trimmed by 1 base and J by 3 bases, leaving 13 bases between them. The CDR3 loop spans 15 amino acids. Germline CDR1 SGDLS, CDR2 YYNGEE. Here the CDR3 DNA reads TGTGCCAGCAGCGTAAGTAGAGATCCTTACACTGAAGCTTTCTTT. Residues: CASSVSRDPYTEAFF.

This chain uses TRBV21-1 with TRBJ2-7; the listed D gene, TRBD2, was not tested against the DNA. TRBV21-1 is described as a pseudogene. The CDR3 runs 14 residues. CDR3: CASSPRERGYEQYF. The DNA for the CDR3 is TGTGCCAGCAGCCCCCGGGAGCGGGGCTACGAGCAGTACTTC.

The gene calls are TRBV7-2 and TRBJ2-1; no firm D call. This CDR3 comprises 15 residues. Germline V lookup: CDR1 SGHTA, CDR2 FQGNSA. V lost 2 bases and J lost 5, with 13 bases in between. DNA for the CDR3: TGTGCCAGCAGCTTATCGGTAGCCCCGCACAATGAGCAGTTCTTC. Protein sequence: CASSLSVAPHNEQFF.

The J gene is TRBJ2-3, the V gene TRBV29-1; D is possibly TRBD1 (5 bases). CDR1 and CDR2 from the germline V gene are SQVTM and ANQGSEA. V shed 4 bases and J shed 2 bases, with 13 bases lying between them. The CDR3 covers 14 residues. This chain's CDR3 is CSVVPGRLTDTQYF. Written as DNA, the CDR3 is TGCAGCGTTGTTCCAGGGCGACTCACAGATACGCAGTATTTT.

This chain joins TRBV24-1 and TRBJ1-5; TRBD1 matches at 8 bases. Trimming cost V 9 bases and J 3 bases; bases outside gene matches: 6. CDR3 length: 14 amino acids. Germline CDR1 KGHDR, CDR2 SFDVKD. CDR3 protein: CATRTGKHNQPQHF. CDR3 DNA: TGTGCCACCCGGACAGGGAAACACAATCAGCCCCAGCATTTT.

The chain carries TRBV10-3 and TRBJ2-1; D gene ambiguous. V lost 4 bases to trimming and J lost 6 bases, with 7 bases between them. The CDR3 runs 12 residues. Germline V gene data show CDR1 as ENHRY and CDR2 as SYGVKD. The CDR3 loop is CAISGAGNEQFF. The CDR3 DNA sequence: TGTGCCATCAGTGGGGCAGGCAATGAGCAGTTCTTC.

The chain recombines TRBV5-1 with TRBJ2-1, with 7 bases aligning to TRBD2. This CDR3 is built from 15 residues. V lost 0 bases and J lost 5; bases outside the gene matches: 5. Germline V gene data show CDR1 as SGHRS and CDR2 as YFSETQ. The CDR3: CASSLAGTTHNEQFF. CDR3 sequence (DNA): TGCGCCAGCAGCTTGGCCGGGACTACCCACAATGAGCAGTTCTTC.

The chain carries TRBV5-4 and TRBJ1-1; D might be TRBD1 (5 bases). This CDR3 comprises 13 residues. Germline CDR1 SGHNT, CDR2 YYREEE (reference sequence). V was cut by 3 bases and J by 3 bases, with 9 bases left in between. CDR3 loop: CASSSVGDTEAFF. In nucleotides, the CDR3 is TGTGCCAGCAGCTCAGTAGGGGACACTGAAGCTTTCTTT.

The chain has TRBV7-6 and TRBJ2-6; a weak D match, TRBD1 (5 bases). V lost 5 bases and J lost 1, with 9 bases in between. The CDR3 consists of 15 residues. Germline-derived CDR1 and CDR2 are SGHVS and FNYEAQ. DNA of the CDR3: TGTGCCAGCAGCATGACAGCTTCTGGGGCCAACGTCCTGACTTTC. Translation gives CASSMTASGANVLTF.

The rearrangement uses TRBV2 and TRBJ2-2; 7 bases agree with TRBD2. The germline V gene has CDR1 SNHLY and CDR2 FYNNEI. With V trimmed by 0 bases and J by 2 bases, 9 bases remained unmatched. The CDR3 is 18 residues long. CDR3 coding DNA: TGTGCCAGCAGTGAAGCGCTTGGACTAGAGACAAACACCGGGGAGCTGTTTTTT. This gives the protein CASSEALGLETNTGELFF.

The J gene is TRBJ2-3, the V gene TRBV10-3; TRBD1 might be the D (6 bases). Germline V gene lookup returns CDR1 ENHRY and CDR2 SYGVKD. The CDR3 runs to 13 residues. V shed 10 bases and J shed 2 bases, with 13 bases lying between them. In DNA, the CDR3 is TGTGCCACCCAACAGGGCGACACAGATACGCAGTATTTT. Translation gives CATQQGDTDTQYF.

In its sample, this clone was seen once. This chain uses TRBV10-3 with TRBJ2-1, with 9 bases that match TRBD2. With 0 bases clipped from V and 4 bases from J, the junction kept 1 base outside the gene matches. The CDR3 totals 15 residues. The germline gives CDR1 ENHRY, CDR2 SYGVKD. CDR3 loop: CAISESSGGYNEQFF. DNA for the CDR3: TGTGCCATCAGTGAGTCAAGCGGGGGGTACAATGAGCAGTTCTTC.

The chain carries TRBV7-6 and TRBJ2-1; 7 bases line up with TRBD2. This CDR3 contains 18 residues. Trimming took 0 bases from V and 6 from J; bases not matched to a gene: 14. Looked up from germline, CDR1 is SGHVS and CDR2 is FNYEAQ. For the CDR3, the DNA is TGTGCCAGCAGCTTAGCGGTGTCTGGGGGGGGAGTGGGCAATGAGCAGTTCTTC. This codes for CASSLAVSGGGVGNEQFF. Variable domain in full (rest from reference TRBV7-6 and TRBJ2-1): GAGVSQSPRYKVTKRGQDVALRCDPISGHVSLYWYRQALGQGPEFLTYFNYEAQQDKSGLPNDRFSAERPEGSISTLTIQRTEQRDSAMYRCASSLAVSGGGVGNEQFFGPGTRLTVL.

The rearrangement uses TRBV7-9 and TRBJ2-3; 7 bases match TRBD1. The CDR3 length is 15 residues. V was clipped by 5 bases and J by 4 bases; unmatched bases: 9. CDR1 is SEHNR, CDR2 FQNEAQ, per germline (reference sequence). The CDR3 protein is CASSVTGTVADTQYF. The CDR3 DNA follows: TGTGCCAGCAGCGTGACCGGGACAGTCGCAGATACGCAGTATTTT.

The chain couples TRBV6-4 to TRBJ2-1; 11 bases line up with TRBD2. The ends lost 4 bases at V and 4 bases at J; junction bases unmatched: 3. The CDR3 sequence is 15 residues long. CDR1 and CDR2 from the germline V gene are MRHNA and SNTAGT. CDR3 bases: TGTGCCAGCAGTGCTAGCGGGGGGATGTACAATGAGCAGTTCTTC. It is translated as CASSASGGMYNEQFF.

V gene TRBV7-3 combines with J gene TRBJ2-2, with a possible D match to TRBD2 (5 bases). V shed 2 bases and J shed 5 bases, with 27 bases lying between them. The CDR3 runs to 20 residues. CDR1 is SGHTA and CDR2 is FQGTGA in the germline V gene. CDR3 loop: CASSLLGSLGFGPSTGELFF. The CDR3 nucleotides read TGTGCCAGCAGCTTATTGGGGAGTTTAGGTTTTGGGCCCTCGACCGGGGAGCTGTTTTTT.